Below are 8 T cell receptor beta chains sequenced from a single sample in a study of blood T cells in healthy people across ages. Combining a sample-barcoded 5' primer with a J-beta primer mix, a second PCR ran for roughly 6 to 12 cycles. A single record per CDR3 protein comes from TCRdb applying MiXCR to the 5' RACE reads. The sample includes 700,000 to 950,000 distinct CDR3 sequences, approximately 39% of them seen just once. The source material was blood. These TCRs come from a woman aged 55 to 70 in good health.

This clonotype was counted between two and nine times. One end of the junction is discordant with germline, which a read error may explain. V is TRBV5-1 and J is TRBJ2-1; TRBD2 matches at 8 bases. The J call may be mistaken, given a closer DNA end match to TRBJ2-7. Germline V gene sequence: CDR1 SGHRS, CDR2 YFSETQ. This CDR3 region has 15 residues. CDR3 loop: CASSLAGSSYNEQYF. DNA of the CDR3: TGTGCCAGCAGCTTAGCGGGAAGCTCCTACAATGAGCAGTACTTC.

This clonotype was counted many times. The CDR3 DNA is TGTGCCATCGGGGGGGGAGGGAACTCCTACGAGCAGTACTTC. Encoded protein: CAIGGGGNSYEQYF. The rearrangement links TRBV10-3 to TRBJ2-7; 7 bases align to TRBD2. CDR3 length: 14 amino acids. Germline V gives CDR1 ENHRY, CDR2 SYGVKD. Trimming at V came to 8 bases and at J to 0 bases, leaving 7 bases not matched to a gene.

The genes are TRBV19 and TRBJ2-7; perhaps D is TRBD1 or TRBD2 (5 bases each). V lost 3 bases to trimming and J lost 7 bases, with 13 bases between them. Germline loops: CDR1 LNHDA, CDR2 SQIVND (reference sequence). The CDR3 is 13 amino acids. CDR3 DNA sequence: TGTGCCAGTAGTATGGGGGTTGGGTATGAGCAGTACTTC. This codes for CASSMGVGYEQYF.

V and J are TRBV7-2 and TRBJ1-1; 7 nucleotides agree with TRBD1. The V and J ends lost 5 bases and 0 bases, in that order; junction bases with no gene match: 3. Germline assignment: CDR1 SGHTA and CDR2 FQGNSA. The CDR3 runs to 14 residues. CDR3 sequence reads: CASSGQALNTEAFF. CDR3 sequence (DNA): TGTGCCAGCAGCGGACAGGCATTGAACACTGAAGCTTTCTTT.

The chain recombines TRBV18 with TRBJ1-5, with D tentatively TRBD1 (5 bases). V shed 2 bases and J shed 3 bases, with 11 bases lying between them. Germline CDR1 is KGHSH and CDR2 is LQKENI. The CDR3 runs 15 residues. As DNA, the CDR3 is TGTGCCAGCTCACCAACGGGGCCTAACAATCAGCCCCAGCATTTT. Translated: CASSPTGPNNQPQHF.

This chain uses TRBV9 with TRBJ1-5; D unresolved. This CDR3 is 13 amino acids long. The V gene's germline CDR1 is SGDLS and CDR2 YYNGEE. V lost 0 bases and J lost 4, with 5 bases in between. Here the CDR3 reads CASSVGVNQPQHF. CDR3 in DNA: TGTGCCAGCAGCGTAGGGGTGAATCAGCCCCAGCATTTT. Together with reference TRBV9 and TRBJ1-5, the CDR3 gives the full variable domain: DSGVTQTPKHLITATGQRVTLRCSPRSGDLSVYWYQQSLDQGLQFLIQYYNGEERAKGNILERFSAQQFPDLHSELNLSSLELGDSALYFCASSVGVNQPQHFGDGTRLSIL.

This clonotype was seen a handful of times. This chain uses TRBV5-5 with TRBJ2-6; TRBD1 aligns across 8 bases. Germline V gene data show CDR1 as SGHKS and CDR2 as YYEKEE (reference sequence). J lost 2 bases, V lost 0 bases, and 10 bases had no gene match. This CDR3 is 19 amino acids long. DNA for the CDR3: TGTGCCAGCAGCTTGGCTGGGGGACAGGCTCTTACTGGGGCCAACGTCCTGACTTTC. Amino acids: CASSLAGGQALTGANVLTF.

The J gene is TRBJ2-3, the V gene TRBV6-2 or TRBV6-3, with D perhaps matching TRBD2 (5 bases). Trimming took off 5 bases at V and 3 bases at J, with 9 bases between the two ends. CDR1 and CDR2 (germline): MNHEY, SVGEGT. There are 13 residues in the CDR3. The CDR3: CASSERQTDTQYF. As DNA, the CDR3 is TGTGCCAGCAGTGAGCGGCAGACAGATACGCAGTATTTT.